The clone carrying this T cell receptor (beta chain) was counted a few times. Patients from Seattle were sampled longitudinally, starting during active infection. Between the trimmed V and J ends, which lost 0 bases and 8 bases, there was a span of 4 bases. This CDR3 has 12 residues. Germline V CDR1 and CDR2: SGHAT, FQNNGV. The data were obtained in a study of blood T cell repertoires in COVID-19. Study-wide background: Donors in the United States, Italy and Spain gave samples during acute or convalescent COVID-19. The analysed material was cDNA or gDNA that came from T cells, B-cell-depleted T cells, or PBMCs.

Under the authors' procedure: Amplified reference gene primers provided the basis for estimating nucleated cell counts. Data came from immunoSEQ multiplex PCR; TCRdb stores just in-frame clones and leaves some out. V, J and clone size were drawn from that table, and D and trimming were deduced from the DNA. The table records 230,000 or so clones, approximately 80% of them present only once. The TCR was taken from a woman of 80 years or more with COVID-19, enrolled during active disease. The genes are TRBV11-2 and TRBJ1-4; D not certain. Specimen: peripheral blood. CDR3 DNA: TGTGCCAGCAGCTTAGACAGGGAAAAACTGTTTTTT. It codes for CASSLDREKLFF.